This T cell receptor beta chain appears in the sequencing data of a study of blood T cell repertoires in COVID-19. Overall study: Spain, Italy and the United States supplied samples that represented acute and convalescent COVID-19. T cells, B-cell-depleted T cells, or PBMCs supplied cDNA or gDNA.

Original handling: Amplification from reference gene primers served as the basis for estimated nucleated cell counts. The table came from immunoSEQ multiplex PCR; TCRdb's copy has only in-frame clones and leaves some out. V and J calls and clone size are as listed in that table; D and trimming were resolved from the DNA. The data contain about 140,000 clones, less than 80% of them singletons. Deletions cut 6 bases from V and 0 bases from J, with 8 bases between. Germline CDR1 SGDLS, CDR2 YYNGEE. This CDR3 is built from 13 residues. This clone was detected a few times. The material sequenced was peripheral blood. The chain recombines TRBV9 with TRBJ2-3; D is undetermined. This receptor was identified in a man in his 60s with acute or convalescent COVID-19. CDR3 protein: CASNEISTDTQYF. As DNA, the CDR3 is TGTGCCAGCAACGAGATTAGCACAGATACGCAGTATTTT.